This T cell receptor (beta chain) was captured in a study of cytomegalovirus exposure and HLA in healthy donors. Points from the study as a whole: Most TCR sequences proved rare, with some public TCRs found in many donors. Investigators reported some 150 TCR beta chains as tied to cytomegalovirus. Testing in vitro showed a few CMV-associated chains specific for CMV antigens.

Details on this clone: Its antigen is not known.

The CDR3 runs 15 residues. The germline V gene encodes CDR1 MNHEY and CDR2 SVGAGI. Unmatched junction bases numbered 3, after V lost 0 bases and J lost 4 bases. Clones were sequenced by immunoSEQ multiplex PCR, and TCRdb holds only the in-frame ones, with some missing. Here the sample spans approximately 140,000 clones, 70% to 90% being singletons. The donors were in the roughly 110-subject validation cohort, distinct from the roughly 700-subject first cohort. The TCR was taken from a woman in her 30s in good health and CMV-seronegative. The chain combines TRBV6-5 with TRBJ1-2; 9 bases are a match to TRBD1. What was sequenced was PBMCs. The CDR3 loop is CASSYSGTGPYGYTF. The CDR3 nucleotides read TGTGCCAGCAGTTACTCCGGGACAGGGCCCTATGGCTACACCTTC.